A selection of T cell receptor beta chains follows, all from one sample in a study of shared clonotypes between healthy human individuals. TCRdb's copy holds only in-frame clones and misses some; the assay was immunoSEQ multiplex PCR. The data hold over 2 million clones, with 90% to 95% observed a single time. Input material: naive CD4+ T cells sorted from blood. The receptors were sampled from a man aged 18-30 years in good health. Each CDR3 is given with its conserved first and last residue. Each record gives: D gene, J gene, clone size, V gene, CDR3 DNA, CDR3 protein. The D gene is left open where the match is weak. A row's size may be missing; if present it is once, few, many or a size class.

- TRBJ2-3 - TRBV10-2 TGCGCCAGCAGTGAGTCACTACAGACAGATACGCAGTATTTT CASSESLQTDTQYF
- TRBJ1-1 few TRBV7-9 TGTGCCAGCAGCTTACTTGCCCGGGGTCCATCCACTGAAGCTTTCTTT CASSLLARGPSTEAFF
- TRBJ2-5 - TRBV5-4 TGTGCCAGCAGCTTGGAACCCAGGGAAGAGACCCAGTACTTC CASSLEPREETQYF
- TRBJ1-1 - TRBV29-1 TGCAGCGTTGTTGTAATGGTCACTGAAGCTTTCTTT CSVVVMVTEAFF
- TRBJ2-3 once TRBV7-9 TGTGCCAGCAGCTTTACGGGGTACGCCACAGATACGCAGTATTTT CASSFTGYATDTQYF
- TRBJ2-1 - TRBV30 TGTGCCTGGAGTGACCCGAATGAGCAGTTCTTC CAWSDPNEQFF
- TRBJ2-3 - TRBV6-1 TGTGCCAGCAGTGAGAGGAGCGAGAGCACAGATACGCAGTATTTT CASSERSESTDTQYF
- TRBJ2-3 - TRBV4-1 TGCGCCAGCAGCCAGCTGGGATTAGCGGCAGATACGCAGTATTTT CASSQLGLAADTQYF
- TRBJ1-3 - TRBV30 TGTGCCTGGAGTGGATCGGGAAACACCATATATTTT CAWSGSGNTIYF
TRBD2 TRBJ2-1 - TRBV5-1 TGCGCCAGCAGCTTGGGGCTAGCGGCCGGTGAGCAGTTCTTC CASSLGLAAGEQFF
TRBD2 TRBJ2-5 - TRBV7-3 TGTGCCAGCAGCCCCGGGGCGGGGGAACAAGAGACCCAGTACTTC CASSPGAGEQETQYF
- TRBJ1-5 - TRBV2 TGTGCCAGCAGTGGTCTCAATAGCAATCAGCCCCAGCATTTT CASSGLNSNQPQHF
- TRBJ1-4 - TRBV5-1 TGCGCCGGCAGCTCGGACGGATATAATGAAAAACTGTTTTTT CAGSSDGYNEKLFF